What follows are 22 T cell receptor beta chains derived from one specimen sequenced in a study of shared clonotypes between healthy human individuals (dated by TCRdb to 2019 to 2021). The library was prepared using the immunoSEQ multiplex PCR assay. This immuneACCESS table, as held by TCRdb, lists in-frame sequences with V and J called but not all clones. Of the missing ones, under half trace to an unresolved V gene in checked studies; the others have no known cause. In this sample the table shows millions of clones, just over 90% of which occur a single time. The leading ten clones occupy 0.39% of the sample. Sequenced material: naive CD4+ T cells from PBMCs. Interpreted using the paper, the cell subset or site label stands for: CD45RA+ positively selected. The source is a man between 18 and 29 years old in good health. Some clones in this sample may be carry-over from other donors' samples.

The CDR3 coding sequence is TGTGCCAGCAGCTCAGGGGACACCATATATTTT. As protein: CASSSGDTIYF. The rearrangement links TRBV11-3 to TRBJ1-3; possible D gene TRBD1, 6 bases. CDR3 length: 11 amino acids. From germline, CDR1 is SGHNT and CDR2 YENEEA. V was shortened by 4 bases and J by 8 bases, with 6 bases between the two germline ends. Based on the CDR3 plus reference TRBV11-3 and TRBJ1-3, the full variable domain is EAGVVQSPRYKIIEKKQPVAFWCNPISGHNTLYWYLQNLGQGPELLIRYENEEAVDDSQLPKDRFSAERLKGVDSTLKIQPAELGDSAVYLCASSSGDTIYFGEGSWLTVV.

The CDR3 nucleotides read TGTGCCAGCAGCCCGAACCCTGCAACTAATGAAAAACTGTTTTTT. Translating gives CASSPNPATNEKLFF. The chain is built from TRBV28 and TRBJ1-4, with no clear D. V dropped 6 bases and J dropped 0 bases, with 11 bases sitting between them. This CDR3 has 15 amino acids. In germline, CDR1 is MDHEN, CDR2 SYDVKM. Based on the CDR3 plus reference TRBV28 and TRBJ1-4, the full variable domain is DVKVTQSSRYLVKRTGEKVFLECVQDMDHENMFWYRQDPGLGLRLIYFSYDVKMKEKGDIPEGYSVSREKKERFSLILESASTNQTSMYLCASSPNPATNEKLFFGSGTQLSVL.

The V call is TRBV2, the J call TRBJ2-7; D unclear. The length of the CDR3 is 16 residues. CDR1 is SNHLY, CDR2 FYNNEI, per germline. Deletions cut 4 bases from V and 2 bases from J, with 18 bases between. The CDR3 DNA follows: TGTGCCAGCAGTGTTGGTTCCGTCTTAAGTCCCTACGAGCAGTACTTC. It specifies CASSVGSVLSPYEQYF.

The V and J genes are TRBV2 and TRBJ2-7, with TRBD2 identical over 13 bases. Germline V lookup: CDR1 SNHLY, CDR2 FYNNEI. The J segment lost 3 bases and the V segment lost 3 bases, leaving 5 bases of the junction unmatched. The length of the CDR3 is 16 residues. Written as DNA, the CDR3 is TGTGCCAGCAGTGAGGGACTAGCGGGACCCATCTACGAGCAGTACTTC. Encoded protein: CASSEGLAGPIYEQYF.

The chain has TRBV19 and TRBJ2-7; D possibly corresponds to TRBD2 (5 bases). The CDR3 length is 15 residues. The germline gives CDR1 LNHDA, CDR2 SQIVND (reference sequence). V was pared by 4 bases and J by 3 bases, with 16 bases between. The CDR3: CASSTQIGGFYEQYF. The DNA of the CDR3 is TGTGCCAGTAGTACCCAAATTGGAGGATTCTACGAGCAGTACTTC.

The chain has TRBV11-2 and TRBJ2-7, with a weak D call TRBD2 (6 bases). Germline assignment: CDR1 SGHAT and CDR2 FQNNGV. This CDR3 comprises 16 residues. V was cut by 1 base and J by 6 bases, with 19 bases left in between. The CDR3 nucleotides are TGTGCCAGCAGCTTAGTGCGTGGGAGGCAGGGAAGCGAGCAGTACTTC. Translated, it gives CASSLVRGRQGSEQYF.

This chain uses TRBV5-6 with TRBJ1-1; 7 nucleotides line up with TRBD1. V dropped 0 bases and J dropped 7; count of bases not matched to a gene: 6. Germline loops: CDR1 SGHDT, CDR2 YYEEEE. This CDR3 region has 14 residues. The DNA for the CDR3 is TGTGCCAGCAGCTTGGAAACAGGGGAAGGTGAAGCTTTCTTT. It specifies CASSLETGEGEAFF.

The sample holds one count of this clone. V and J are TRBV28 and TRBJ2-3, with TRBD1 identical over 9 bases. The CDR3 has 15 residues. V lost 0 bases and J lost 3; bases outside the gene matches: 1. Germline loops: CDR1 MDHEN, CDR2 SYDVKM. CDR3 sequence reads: CASSLWGQGTDTQYF. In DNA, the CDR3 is TGTGCCAGCAGTTTATGGGGACAGGGAACAGATACGCAGTATTTT.

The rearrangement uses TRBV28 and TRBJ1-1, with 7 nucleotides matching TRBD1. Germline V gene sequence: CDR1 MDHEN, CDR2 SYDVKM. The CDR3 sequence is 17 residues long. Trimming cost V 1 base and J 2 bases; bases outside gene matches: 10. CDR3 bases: TGTGCCAGCAGTTTATCCTTGTCCGGGACAGACAACACTGAAGCTTTCTTT. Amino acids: CASSLSLSGTDNTEAFF.

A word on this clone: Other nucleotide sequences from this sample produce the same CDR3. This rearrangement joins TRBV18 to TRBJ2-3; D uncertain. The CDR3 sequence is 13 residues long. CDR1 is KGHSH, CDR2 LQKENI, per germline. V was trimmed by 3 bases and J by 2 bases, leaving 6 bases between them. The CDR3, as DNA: TGTGCCAGCTCACCTCTCAACACAGATACGCAGTATTTT. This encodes CASSPLNTDTQYF.

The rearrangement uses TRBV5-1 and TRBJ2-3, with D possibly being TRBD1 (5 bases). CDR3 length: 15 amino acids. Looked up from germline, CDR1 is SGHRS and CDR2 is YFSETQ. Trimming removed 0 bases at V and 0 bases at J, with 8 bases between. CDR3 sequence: CASSLGTYSTDTQYF. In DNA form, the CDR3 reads TGCGCCAGCAGCTTGGGGACATATAGCACAGATACGCAGTATTTT. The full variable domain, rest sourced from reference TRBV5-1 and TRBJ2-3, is KAGVTQTPRYLIKTRGQQVTLSCSPISGHRSVSWYQQTPGQGLQFLFEYFSETQRNKGNFPGRFSGRQFSNSRSEMNVSTLELGDSALYLCASSLGTYSTDTQYFGPGTRLTVL.

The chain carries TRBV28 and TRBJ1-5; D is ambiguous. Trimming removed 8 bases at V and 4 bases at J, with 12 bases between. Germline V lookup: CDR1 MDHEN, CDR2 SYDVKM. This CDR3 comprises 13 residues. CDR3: CASSSPGNQPQHF. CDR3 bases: TGTGCCAGCTCATCTCCCGGGAATCAGCCCCAGCATTTT.

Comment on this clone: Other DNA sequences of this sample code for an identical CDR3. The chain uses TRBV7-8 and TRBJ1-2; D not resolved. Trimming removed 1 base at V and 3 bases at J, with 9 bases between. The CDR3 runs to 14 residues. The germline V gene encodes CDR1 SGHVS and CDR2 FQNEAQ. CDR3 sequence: CASSLGGSDYGYTF. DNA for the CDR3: TGTGCCAGCAGCTTAGGCGGCAGTGACTATGGCTACACCTTC.

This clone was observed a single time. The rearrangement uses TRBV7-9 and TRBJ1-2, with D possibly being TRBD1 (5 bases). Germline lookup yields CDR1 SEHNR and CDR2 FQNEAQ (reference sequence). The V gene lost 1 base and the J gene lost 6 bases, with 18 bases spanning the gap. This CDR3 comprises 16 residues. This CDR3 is CASSLVGLPGSDGYTF. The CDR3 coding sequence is TGTGCCAGCAGCTTAGTGGGTCTGCCAGGGAGCGATGGCTACACCTTC.

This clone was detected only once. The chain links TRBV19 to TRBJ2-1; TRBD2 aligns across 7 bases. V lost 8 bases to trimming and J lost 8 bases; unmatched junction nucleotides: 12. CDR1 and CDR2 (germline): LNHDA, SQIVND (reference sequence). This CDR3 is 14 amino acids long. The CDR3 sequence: CASRLAGTRDEQFF. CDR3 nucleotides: TGTGCCAGTCGACTAGCCGGGACCCGAGATGAGCAGTTCTTC.

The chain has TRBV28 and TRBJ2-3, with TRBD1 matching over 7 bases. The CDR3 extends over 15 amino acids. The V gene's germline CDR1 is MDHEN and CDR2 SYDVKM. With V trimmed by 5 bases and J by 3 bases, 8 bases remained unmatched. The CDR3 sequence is CASSPSTGKTDTQYF. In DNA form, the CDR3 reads TGTGCCAGCAGTCCGTCGACAGGGAAAACAGATACGCAGTATTTT.

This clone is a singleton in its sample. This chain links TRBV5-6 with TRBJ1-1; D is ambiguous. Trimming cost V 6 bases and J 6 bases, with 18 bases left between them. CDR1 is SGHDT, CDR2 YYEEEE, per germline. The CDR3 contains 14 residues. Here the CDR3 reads CASTPRSGGAEAFF. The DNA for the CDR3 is TGTGCCAGCACCCCTCGGTCGGGTGGGGCTGAAGCTTTCTTT. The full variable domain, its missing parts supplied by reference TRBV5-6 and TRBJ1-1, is DAGVTQSPTHLIKTRGQQVTLRCSPKSGHDTVSWYQQALGQGPQFIFQYYEEEERQRGNFPDRFSGHQFPNYSSELNVNALLLGDSALYLCASTPRSGGAEAFFGQGTRLTVV.

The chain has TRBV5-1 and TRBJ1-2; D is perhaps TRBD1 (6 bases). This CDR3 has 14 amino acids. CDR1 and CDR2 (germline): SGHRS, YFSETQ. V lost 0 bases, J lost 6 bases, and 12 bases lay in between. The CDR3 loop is CASSLDWGANGYTF. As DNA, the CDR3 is TGCGCCAGCAGCTTGGATTGGGGGGCTAATGGCTACACCTTC.

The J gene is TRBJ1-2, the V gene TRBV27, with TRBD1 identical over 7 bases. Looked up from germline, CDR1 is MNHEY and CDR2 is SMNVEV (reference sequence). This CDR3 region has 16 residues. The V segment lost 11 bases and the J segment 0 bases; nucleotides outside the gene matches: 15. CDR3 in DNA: TGTGCCCCCCAGGGAGACAGGGAATTCCCTAACTATGGCTACACCTTC. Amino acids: CAPQGDREFPNYGYTF.

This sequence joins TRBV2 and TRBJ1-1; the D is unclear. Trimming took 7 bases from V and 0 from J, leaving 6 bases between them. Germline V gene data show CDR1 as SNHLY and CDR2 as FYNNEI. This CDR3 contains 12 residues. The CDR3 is CASILLNTEAFF. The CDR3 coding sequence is TGTGCCAGCATCTTATTGAACACTGAAGCTTTCTTT.

The CDR3 reads CASSQGTTSYF. In DNA form, the CDR3 reads TGTGCCAGCAGCCAGGGGACAACCTCGTACTTC. This chain joins TRBV7-2 and TRBJ2-5; maybe TRBD1 (6 bases). The CDR3 is 11 residues long. Per the germline V gene, CDR1 is SGHTA and CDR2 is FQGNSA. Trimming pared 5 bases from V and 13 bases from J, leaving 14 bases between. Based on the CDR3 plus reference TRBV7-2 and TRBJ2-5, the full variable domain is GAGVSQSPSNKVTEKGKDVELRCDPISGHTALYWYRQSLGQGLEFLIYFQGNSAPDKSGLPSDRFSAERTGGSVSTLTIQRTQQEDSAVYLCASSQGTTSYFGPGTRLLVL.

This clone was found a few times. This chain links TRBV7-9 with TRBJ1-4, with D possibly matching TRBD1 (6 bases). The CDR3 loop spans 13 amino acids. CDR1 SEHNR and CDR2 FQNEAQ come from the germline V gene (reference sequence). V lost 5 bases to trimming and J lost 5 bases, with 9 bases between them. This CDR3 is CASSRQENEKLFF. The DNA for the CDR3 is TGTGCCAGCAGCCGACAGGAAAATGAAAAACTGTTTTTT.